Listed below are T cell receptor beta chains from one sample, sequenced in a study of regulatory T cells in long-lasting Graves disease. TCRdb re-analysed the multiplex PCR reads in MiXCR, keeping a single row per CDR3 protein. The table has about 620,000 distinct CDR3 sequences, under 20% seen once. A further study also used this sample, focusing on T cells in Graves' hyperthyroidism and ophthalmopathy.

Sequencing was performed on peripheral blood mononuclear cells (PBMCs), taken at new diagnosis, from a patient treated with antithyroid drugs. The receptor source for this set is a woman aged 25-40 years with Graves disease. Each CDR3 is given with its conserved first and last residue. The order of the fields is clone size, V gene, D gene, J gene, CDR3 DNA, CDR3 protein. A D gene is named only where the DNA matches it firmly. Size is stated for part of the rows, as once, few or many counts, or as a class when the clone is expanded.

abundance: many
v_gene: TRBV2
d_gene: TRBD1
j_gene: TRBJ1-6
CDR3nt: TGTGCCAGCTCGACAGGGATGAGGAATTCACCCCTCCACTTT
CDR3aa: CASSTGMRNSPLHF

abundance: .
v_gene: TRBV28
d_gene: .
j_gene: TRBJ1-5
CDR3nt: TGTGCCAGCAGGGCAGGGGTGCAGCCCCAGCATTTT
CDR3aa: CASRAGVQPQHF

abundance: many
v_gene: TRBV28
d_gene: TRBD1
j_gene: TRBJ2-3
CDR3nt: TGTGCCAGCAAGACGGGACAGGGCTCTAGCGGACGGGCAGATACGCAGTATTTT
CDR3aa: CASKTGQGSSGRADTQYF

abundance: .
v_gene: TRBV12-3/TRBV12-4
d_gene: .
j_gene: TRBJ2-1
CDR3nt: TGTGCCAGCAGTACGAGGGAGCAGTTCTTC
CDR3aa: CASSTREQFF

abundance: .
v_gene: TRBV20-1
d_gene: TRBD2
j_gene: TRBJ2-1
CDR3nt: TGCAGTGCTGCACAGACTAGCGGCTCCTACAATGAGCAGTTCTTC
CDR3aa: CSAAQTSGSYNEQFF

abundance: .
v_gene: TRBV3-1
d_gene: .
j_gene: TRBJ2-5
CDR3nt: TGTGCCAGCAGCCAAGAAGGAAGACCGGAGACCCAGTACTTC
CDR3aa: CASSQEGRPETQYF

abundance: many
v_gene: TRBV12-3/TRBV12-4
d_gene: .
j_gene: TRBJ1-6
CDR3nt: TGTGCCAGCACTATGGCCCTGTTGGCTAGCTCCTATAATTCACCCCTCCACTTT
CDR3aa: CASTMALLASSYNSPLHF

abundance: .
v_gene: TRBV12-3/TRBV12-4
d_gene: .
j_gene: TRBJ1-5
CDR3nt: .
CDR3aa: CASSSGTGSYEQYFGPGQPQHF

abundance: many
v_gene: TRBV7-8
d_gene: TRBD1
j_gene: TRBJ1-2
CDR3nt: TGTGCCAGCAGCCCCTCGACAGGGTACGATGGCTACACCTTC
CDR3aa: CASSPSTGYDGYTF

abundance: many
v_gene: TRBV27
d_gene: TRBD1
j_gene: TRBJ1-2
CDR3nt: TGTGCCAGCAGTATGACAGGGGAGAATGGCTACACCTTC
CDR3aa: CASSMTGENGYTF

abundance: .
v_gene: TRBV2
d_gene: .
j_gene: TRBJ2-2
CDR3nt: TGTGCCAGCACTAGTGAGGGGGGTAACACCGGGGAGCTGTTTTTT
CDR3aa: CASTSEGGNTGELFF

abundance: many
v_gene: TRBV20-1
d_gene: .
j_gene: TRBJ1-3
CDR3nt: TGCAGTGCTAGCGTGATTGGTTCGGGAAACACCATATATTTT
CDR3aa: CSASVIGSGNTIYF

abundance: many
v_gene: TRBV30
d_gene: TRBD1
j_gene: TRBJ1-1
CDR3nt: TGTGCCTGGAGGGGTAACCGGGACAGGGGACGGAACACTGAAGCTTTCTTT
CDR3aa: CAWRGNRDRGRNTEAFF